The rows below give T cell receptor beta chains drawn from one sample of a study of OX40 agonist ivuxolimab in advanced cancers. Only in-frame clones appear in the TCRdb table, and some are missing; sequencing was by immunoSEQ multiplex PCR. The table includes roughly 48,000 clones, 80% to 90% detected once. This specimen consisted of CD4+ or CD8+ T cells sorted from blood, obtained in a trial of the OX40 agonist ivuxolimab. These receptors were taken from an adult with an advanced solid tumor such as melanoma, head and neck, liver or kidney cancer. Both conserved end residues are part of each CDR3. The order of the fields is J gene, clone size, D gene, V gene, CDR3 protein, CDR3 DNA. D genes are given only for firm matches. Rows may omit the clone size; those that give it use once, few, many or a size class.

TRBJ2-2 | NA | NA | TRBV4-3 | CASSQEEDPNTGELFF | TGCGCCAGCAGCCAAGAAGAGGACCCGAACACCGGGGAGCTGTTTTTT
TRBJ1-1 | NA | NA | TRBV19 | CASRMTTMGTEAFF | TGTGCCAGTAGGATGACCACCATGGGCACTGAAGCTTTCTTT
TRBJ2-1 | NA | TRBD2 | TRBV4-1 | CASSLPLAGGGNEQFF | TGCGCCAGCAGCCTCCCGCTAGCGGGTGGGGGGAATGAGCAGTTCTTC
TRBJ1-3 | NA | NA | TRBV6-5 | CASSRVASSGNTIYF | TGTGCCAGCAGCCGGGTCGCCAGCTCTGGAAACACCATATATTTT
TRBJ2-7 | NA | NA | TRBV5-1 | CASSLWDAASSYEQYF | TGCGCCAGCAGCTTGTGGGATGCCGCTAGCTCCTACGAGCAGTACTTC
TRBJ2-7 | once | NA | TRBV7-9 | CASSLISIGLGEEQYF | TGTGCCAGCAGCCTTATCTCCATAGGCTTAGGGGAGGAGCAGTACTTC
TRBJ1-2 | NA | NA | TRBV5-4 | CASSLSWGYTF | TGTGCCAGCAGCTTGAGTTGGGGCTACACCTTC
TRBJ2-7 | NA | TRBD2 | TRBV2 | CASSASGRAYEQYF | TGTGCCAGCAGTGCGAGCGGGAGGGCTTACGAGCAGTACTTC
TRBJ1-5 | NA | NA | TRBV27 | CASSLSGGAGNQPQHF | TGTGCCAGCAGTTTATCTGGGGGGGCCGGCAATCAGCCCCAGCATTTT
TRBJ2-7 | few | NA | TRBV5-6 | CASSLRGHFYEQYF | TGTGCCAGCAGCTTACGGGGACACTTCTACGAGCAGTACTTC
TRBJ2-7 | NA | NA | TRBV7-9 | CASSLAGLSYEQYF | TGTGCCAGCAGCTTAGCGGGACTGTCCTACGAGCAGTACTTC
TRBJ1-4 | NA | TRBD1 | TRBV19 | CASSMGQGEKLFF | TGTGCCAGTAGTATGGGACAGGGTGAAAAACTGTTTTTT
TRBJ2-6 | NA | NA | TRBV15 | CATSSRGSGANVLTF | TGTGCCACCAGCAGCAGGGGCTCTGGGGCCAACGTCCTGACTTTC
TRBJ1-1 | NA | TRBD1 | TRBV7-9 | CASSPKTGGNTEAFF | TGTGCCAGCAGCCCCAAGACAGGGGGGAACACTGAAGCTTTCTTT
TRBJ2-7 | NA | NA | TRBV2 | CASSSDSSYEQYF | TGTGCCAGCAGTTCGGACAGCTCCTACGAGCAGTACTTC
TRBJ2-7 | NA | TRBD1 | TRBV2 | CASRGGQAFWDF | TGTGCCAGCAGGGGGGGACAGGCCTTTTGGGACTTC
TRBJ2-7 | NA | NA | TRBV1 | CTSSHWSYEQYF | TGCACCAGCAGCCATTGGTCCTACGAGCAGTACTTC
TRBJ2-3 | once | NA | TRBV9 | CASSVGGLRTDTQYF | TGTGCCAGCAGCGTAGGAGGACTACGGACAGATACGCAGTATTTT
TRBJ1-2 | NA | NA | TRBV11-3 | CASSPGGNYGYTF | TGTGCCAGCAGCCCCGGGGGTAACTATGGCTACACCTTC
TRBJ2-2 | NA | NA | TRBV18 | CASSTGSRTGELFF | TGTGCCAGCTCGACGGGTTCTCGAACCGGGGAGCTGTTTTTT
TRBJ2-1 | NA | NA | TRBV6-5 | CASSNTGSYEQFF | TGTGCCAGCAGCAATACAGGGTCCTATGAGCAGTTCTTC
TRBJ1-5 | NA | TRBD1 | TRBV5-1 | CASSRTGEQPQHF | TGCGCCAGCAGCCGTACAGGGGAACAGCCCCAGCATTTT
TRBJ1-2 | NA | TRBD1 | TRBV6-5 | CASRLGTGGLADTF | TGTGCCAGCAGATTAGGGACAGGAGGCCTTGCGGACACCTTC
TRBJ1-2 | once | NA | TRBV7-9 | CASSLASGKEGYTF | TGTGCCAGCAGCTTAGCGTCAGGGAAGGAGGGCTACACCTTC
TRBJ2-3 | NA | TRBD2 | TRBV5-4 | CASSSAGGLTDTQYF | TGTGCCAGCAGCTCTGCGGGGGGACTCACAGATACGCAGTATTTT
TRBJ2-3 | NA | TRBD2 | TRBV12-5 | CASGRTSGYEDTQYF | TGTGCTAGTGGCCGGACTAGCGGATATGAAGATACGCAGTATTTT
TRBJ2-3 | few | TRBD2 | TRBV5-1 | CASSLTSGGTDTQYF | TGCGCCAGCAGCTTGACTAGCGGGGGCACAGATACGCAGTATTTT
TRBJ2-4 | NA | TRBD1 | TRBV6-1 | CASSEGQGMNIQYF | TGTGCCAGCAGTGAAGGACAGGGGATGAACATTCAGTACTTC
TRBJ2-7 | NA | NA | TRBV6-5 | CASSPSDRDYDVQYF | TGTGCCAGCAGTCCCTCGGACAGGGACTACGATGTGCAGTACTTC
TRBJ2-7 | NA | NA | TRBV7-3 | CASTKEGTYSSYEQYF | TGTGCCAGCACTAAAGAGGGAACTTATAGCTCCTACGAGCAGTACTTC
TRBJ2-1 | once | NA | TRBV5-1 | CASSFLGDEQFF | TGCGCCAGCAGCTTTTTAGGGGACGAGCAGTTCTTC
TRBJ1-6 | NA | NA | TRBV11-2 | CASSLRREASPLHF | TGTGCCAGCAGCTTGCGTAGGGAGGCTTCACCCCTCCACTTT
TRBJ2-5 | NA | NA | TRBV29-1 | CSVSAAQETQYF | TGCAGCGTTTCGGCAGCCCAAGAGACCCAGTACTTC
TRBJ2-2 | NA | NA | TRBV7-8 | CASSSRGIANTGELFF | TGTGCCAGCAGCTCCCGTGGGATCGCGAACACCGGGGAGCTGTTTTTT
TRBJ1-4 | NA | NA | TRBV18 | CASSPWGQLNEKLFF | TGTGCCAGCTCACCATGGGGGCAGTTAAATGAAAAACTGTTTTTT
TRBJ1-5 | NA | TRBD1 | TRBV29-1 | CSVVTGNSNQPQHF | TGCAGCGTTGTGACAGGGAATAGCAATCAGCCCCAGCATTTT
TRBJ1-1 | NA | TRBD1 | TRBV18 | CASSPPTGVTEAFF | TGTGCCAGCTCACCACCGACAGGGGTCACTGAAGCTTTCTTT
TRBJ1-3 | NA | NA | TRBV5-8 | CASSLNFGTFSGNTIYF | TGTGCCAGCAGCTTGAATTTTGGGACCTTCTCTGGAAACACCATATATTTT
TRBJ2-1 | NA | TRBD2 | TRBV11-2 | CASIRGASGGYEQFF | TGTGCCAGCATCCGAGGGGCTAGCGGGGGATATGAGCAGTTCTTC
TRBJ2-1 | NA | TRBD2 | TRBV7-3 | CASSLGTSGRQQFF | TGTGCCAGCAGCTTAGGGACTAGCGGGAGACAGCAGTTCTTC
TRBJ2-5 | NA | TRBD1 | TRBV15 | CATSTGQAQETQYF | TGTGCCACCAGCACTGGACAGGCACAAGAGACCCAGTACTTC
TRBJ2-7 | NA | NA | TRBV5-6 | CASSLSEGTPKFYEQYF | TGTGCCAGCAGCCTCTCAGAGGGCACCCCGAAATTCTACGAGCAGTACTTC
TRBJ2-7 | NA | NA | TRBV10-2 | CASTRDVYYEQYF | TGCGCCAGCACTAGGGACGTCTACTACGAGCAGTACTTC
TRBJ2-5 | NA | NA | TRBV6-1 | CASSKGDIQETQYF | TGTGCCAGCAGTAAAGGGGACATACAAGAGACCCAGTACTTC
TRBJ2-7 | NA | NA | TRBV19 | CASSSGLPYEQYF | TGTGCCAGTAGTTCGGGACTCCCCTACGAGCAGTACTTC
TRBJ2-3 | NA | NA | TRBV18 | CASSPTPSTDTQYF | TGTGCCAGCTCACCAACCCCGAGCACAGATACGCAGTATTTT
TRBJ1-3 | NA | TRBD1 | TRBV10-1 | CASSGQAGNTIYF | TGCGCCAGCAGCGGACAGGCTGGAAACACCATATATTTT